This is a list of T cell receptor beta chains from one sample in a study of T cells in Graves' hyperthyroidism and ophthalmopathy. MiXCR, run by TCRdb on the multiplex PCR reads, gives a single entry per CDR3 protein. The sample has about 660,000 distinct CDR3 sequences; over 40% are singletons. The sample comprised peripheral blood or thyroid tissue (not recorded which). These receptors all stem from an adult man with Graves' disease, either hyperthyroidism or ophthalmopathy (not recorded which). CDR3s include the opening cysteine and the closing phenylalanine or tryptophan. D genes are given only for firm matches. Expanded clones are given a class, and other clones once, few, many or no size at all.

clone_size	v_call	j_call	d_call	cdr3_nt	cdr3_aa
-	TRBV11-2	TRBJ2-5	-	TGTGCCAGCAGCCGCCTAGGGTTCAGGGAGACCCAGTACTTC	CASSRLGFRETQYF
-	TRBV10-3	TRBJ2-7	TRBD1	TGTGCCAGCAGTTACGCCATGGACAGGGGGGACTACGAGCAGTACTTC	CASSYAMDRGDYEQYF
-	TRBV7-2	TRBJ1-2	-	TGTGCCAGCAGCTTAGCTTCGGGGGCGGAATCCGAGGACTATGGCTACACCTTC	CASSLASGAESEDYGYTF
-	TRBV20-1	TRBJ2-5	TRBD2	TGCAGCCCCGGGGGGGCAGAGACCCAGTACTTC	CSPGGAETQYF
few	TRBV7-9	TRBJ2-3	TRBD2	TGTGCCAGCAGCTTAGCCGGACTAGCGGGAGGCGTAGACCGCACAGATACGCAGTATTTT	CASSLAGLAGGVDRTDTQYF
-	TRBV29-1	TRBJ1-2	TRBD1	TGCAGCGTTGCCGGGACAGGGGGCGCAGATTATGGCTACACCTTC	CSVAGTGGADYGYTF
-	TRBV29-1	TRBJ1-2	-	TGCAGCGTCACGGGGCAGAACTATGGCTACACCTTC	CSVTGQNYGYTF
-	TRBV2	TRBJ1-2	-	TGTGCCAGCCAAGAGGGGGGGGCCCGGGGCTACACCTTC	CASQEGGARGYTF
-	TRBV14	TRBJ1-1	-	TGTGCCAGCAGCTCCCATATGAACACTGAAGCTTTCTTT	CASSSHMNTEAFF
many	TRBV20-1	TRBJ1-2	-	TGCAGTGCGGCCCCCGGAGGGTATGGCTACACCTTC	CSAAPGGYGYTF
few	TRBV9	TRBJ1-1	-	TGTGCCAGCAGCGTGGACGGGTCCCGGAACACTGAAGCTTTCTTT	CASSVDGSRNTEAFF
-	TRBV7-8	TRBJ2-7	-	TGTGCCAGCAGCGCGCAACTAGGGGGCGAGCAGTACTTC	CASSAQLGGEQYF
many	TRBV5-1	TRBJ1-1	TRBD1	TGCGCCAGCAGCTTGCGTCCGGGACAGCTGAACACTGAAGCTTTCTTT	CASSLRPGQLNTEAFF
-	TRBV20-1	TRBJ1-1	-	TGCAGTGCTAGCGACGAGGGGTACGGCACTGAAGCTTTCTTT	CSASDEGYGTEAFF
-	TRBV7-9	TRBJ1-1	TRBD1	TGTGCCAGCAGCTTATCGACTGGACAGGTTATGGGAGCTTTCTTT	CASSLSTGQVMGAFF
few	TRBV9	TRBJ1-2	-	TGTGCCAGCAGCGTTTCAAATCCGGGGGGGATCAGCTACACCTTC	CASSVSNPGGISYTF
-	TRBV20-1	TRBJ2-7	TRBD2	TGCAGTGCTAGACGGGGGGCCTACGAGCAGTACTTC	CSARRGAYEQYF
-	TRBV20-1	TRBJ1-3	-	TGCAGTGCCTTCGACAGGAGCTCTGGAAACACCATATATTTT	CSAFDRSSGNTIYF
-	TRBV25-1	TRBJ2-5	TRBD1	TGTGCCAGCAGCTTAACAGGGGCTGGGACCCAGTACTTC	CASSLTGAGTQYF
-	TRBV29-1	TRBJ2-5	-	TGCAGCGTTAACGACGGGGCAGACCAAGAGACCCAGTACTTC	CSVNDGADQETQYF
-	TRBV7-2	TRBJ1-5	TRBD1	TGTGCCAGCGTTGGACAGGGCGTCAATCAGCCCCAGCATTTT	CASVGQGVNQPQHF
-	TRBV14	TRBJ2-5	TRBD2	TGTGCCAGCAGCCAAGGATCCTGGGGGACTAGGAGGCTCCAAGAGACCCAGTACTTC	CASSQGSWGTRRLQETQYF
-	TRBV10-3	TRBJ2-3	-	TGTGCCATCAGTGAGTCGAGAAGCACAGATACGCAGTATTTT	CAISESRSTDTQYF
-	TRBV10-3	TRBJ2-5	TRBD2	TGTGCCAGCAGCCAGGGACTAGCGGGTAGCGAGACCCAGTACTTC	CASSQGLAGSETQYF
few	TRBV14	TRBJ1-4	-	TGTGCCAGCAGCCAAGATTTTGCGGTAAAAAAACTGTTTTTT	CASSQDFAVKKLFF
few	TRBV12-3/TRBV12-4	TRBJ1-2	TRBD1	TGTGCCAGCAGCACCGACAGGGTCACTGGCTACACCTTC	CASSTDRVTGYTF
-	TRBV29-1	TRBJ2-2	TRBD1	TGCAGCGTTGGGGGGACAGGGGGCGGAAACACCGGGGAGCTGTTTTTT	CSVGGTGGGNTGELFF
many	TRBV7-2	TRBJ2-5	-	TGTGCCAGCAGCTTAGAGGGGGCCCAGTACTTC	CASSLEGAQYF
-	TRBV24-1	TRBJ1-5	-	TGTGCCACCAGTGACGGCAGGGAGGCCCAGCATTTT	CATSDGREAQHF
few	TRBV7-6	TRBJ2-5	TRBD1	TGTGCCAGCAGCCCTCTAAGCAGGGGACAGTTAGAGACCCAGTACTTC	CASSPLSRGQLETQYF
-	TRBV10-3	TRBJ2-7	-	TGTGCCATCAGAATGGAGGGAGCGAGCTCCTACGAGCAGTACTTC	CAIRMEGASSYEQYF
few	TRBV2	TRBJ2-7	TRBD1	TGTGCCAGCAGTTTATCGGGACAGGGATCCCACGAGCAGTACTTC	CASSLSGQGSHEQYF
-	TRBV11-1	TRBJ2-3	-	TGTGCCAGCAGACCAGGGCCAACAGATACGCAGTATTTT	CASRPGPTDTQYF
-	TRBV7-9	TRBJ1-5	-	TGTGCCAGCAGTGCTACTAACAGATTCGGGACACCTCAGCCCCAGCATTTT	CASSATNRFGTPQPQHF
few	TRBV6-6	TRBJ1-2	-	TGTGCCAGCCTACAACAGGGCGCACACTATGGCTACACCTTC	CASLQQGAHYGYTF
-	TRBV7-9	TRBJ2-7	TRBD1	TGTGCCAGCAGCCTTATGGGACAGTCCTACGAGCAGTACTTC	CASSLMGQSYEQYF
-	TRBV7-2	TRBJ1-2	-	TGTGCCAGCAGCTCAACCGGCGGGGGAAGCGGCTACACCTTC	CASSSTGGGSGYTF
many	TRBV5-8	TRBJ1-6	TRBD1	TGTGCCAGCAGCAGCGGGACAGGGAATAATTCACCCCTCCACTTT	CASSSGTGNNSPLHF
-	TRBV7-8	TRBJ1-2	TRBD1	TGTGCCAGCAGCTTTATGCAAGCAACGGGACAGGGGCCCTATGGCTACACCTTC	CASSFMQATGQGPYGYTF
-	TRBV29-1	TRBJ1-3	-	TGCAGCGTTGGCCAGGATGACTATGGCTACACCATATATTTT	CSVGQDDYGYTIYF
-	TRBV10-3	TRBJ1-2	TRBD1	TGTGCCATCAGTGACCCGGGACAGGAACCGGGGACAGACTATGGCTACACCTTC	CAISDPGQEPGTDYGYTF
few	TRBV12-3/TRBV12-4	TRBJ1-3	-	TGTGCCAGCAATGGGTATAGCTCTGGAAACACCATATATTTT	CASNGYSSGNTIYF
many	TRBV12-3/TRBV12-4	TRBJ1-1	TRBD1	TGTGCCAGCAGACAGGGGGCGGTCACTGAAGCTTTCTTT	CASRQGAVTEAFF
once	TRBV2	TRBJ1-6	-	TGTGCCAGCAGTGGGGGTATCCACTTT	CASSGGIHF
many	TRBV4-2	TRBJ1-3	-	TGTGCCAGCAGCTCTGACCCTTACTCTGGAAACACCATATATTTT	CASSSDPYSGNTIYF
-	TRBV7-4	TRBJ1-2	TRBD1	TGTGCCAGCAGCGTAGGGGACAGGGGGAGGGATGGCTACACCTTC	CASSVGDRGRDGYTF
few	TRBV6-5	TRBJ1-2	-	TGTGCCAGCAGTAGAGGACGGCTTTGGTCTAACTATGGCTACACCTTC	CASSRGRLWSNYGYTF
-	TRBV10-3	TRBJ2-7	-	TGTGCCAGCACCCAGGGGTGGGAGCAGTACTTC	CASTQGWEQYF
many	TRBV6-1	TRBJ2-7	-	TGTGCCAGCACCGAGGGCCCAGGGATCTACGAGCAGTACTTC	CASTEGPGIYEQYF
few	TRBV10-3	TRBJ1-5	-	TGTGCCAGCAGATACCACGGACTAAGCAATCAGCCCCAGCATTTT	CASRYHGLSNQPQHF
-	TRBV20-1	TRBJ1-1	-	TGCAGTGCTAGAGAGGGAGGGGCGAACACTGAAGCTTTCTTT	CSAREGGANTEAFF
many	TRBV7-9	TRBJ2-7	-	TGTGCCAGCAGCGGCCTGGCCGGGGGCTCCTACGAGCAGTACTTC	CASSGLAGGSYEQYF
-	TRBV20-1	TRBJ1-1	-	TGCAGTGCTAGAGAGGTTCGGAACACTGAAGCTTTCTTT	CSAREVRNTEAFF
few	TRBV6-5	TRBJ2-7	TRBD1	TGTGCCAGCAGTTACGGACAGGGGGCCCAATACTTC	CASSYGQGAQYF
few	TRBV11-2	TRBJ2-5	-	TGTGCCAGCAGCTCGAGGACAGTCGCCCCGAGTAGGGAGACCCAGTACTTC	CASSSRTVAPSRETQYF
-	TRBV7-8	TRBJ1-6	-	TGTGCCAGCAGCTCAGACAGCGATTCACCCCTCCACTTT	CASSSDSDSPLHF
many	TRBV29-1	TRBJ1-1	-	TGCAGCGTTGAACAGAACCACGCTGAAGCTTTCTTT	CSVEQNHAEAFF
-	TRBV2	TRBJ2-7	-	TGTGCCAGCAGTGTGAACCCTGTGCACGAGCAGTACTTC	CASSVNPVHEQYF
many	TRBV7-3	TRBJ2-2	TRBD1	TGTGCCAGCAGCTACGGACAGGGTACACGGGAGCTGTTTTTT	CASSYGQGTRELFF
few	TRBV7-3	TRBJ1-3	-	TGTGCCAGCAGCCAGGTCACCCGGTCGGCTGGAAACACCATATATTTT	CASSQVTRSAGNTIYF